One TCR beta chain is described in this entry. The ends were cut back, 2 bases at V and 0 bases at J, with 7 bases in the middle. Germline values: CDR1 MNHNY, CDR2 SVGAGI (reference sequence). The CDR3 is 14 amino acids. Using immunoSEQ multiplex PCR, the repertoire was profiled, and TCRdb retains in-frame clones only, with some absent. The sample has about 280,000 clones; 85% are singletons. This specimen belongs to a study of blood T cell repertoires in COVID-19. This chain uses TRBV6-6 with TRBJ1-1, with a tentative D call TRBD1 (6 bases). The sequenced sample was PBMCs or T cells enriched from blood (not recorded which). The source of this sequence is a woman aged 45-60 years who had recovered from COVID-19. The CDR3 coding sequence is TGTGCCAGCAGTTACGGGGGCATGAACACTGAAGCTTTCTTT. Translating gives CASSYGGMNTEAFF.